This TCR beta chain is from a study of T cells in Graves' hyperthyroidism and ophthalmopathy (dated by TCRdb to between 2018 and 2020). In the study overall: Peripheral blood samples were taken at the time of initial diagnosis, prior to any treatment. To identify distinguishing TCR V-J signatures, a discovery cohort of about a hundred patients was used, comprising some 45 with Graves' ophthalmopathy and 57 with stable Graves' hyperthyroidism. Prospective prediction of ophthalmopathy was tested in an independent validation cohort consisting of some 19 hyperthyroidism patients and more than 15 patients who later progressed to ophthalmopathy. The roughly 94 discovery patients were randomly divided into training and test sets at a 7:3 ratio. Thyroid tissue and blood T-cell repertoires from about 6 Graves' hyperthyroidism patients were also compared in the study. After blood sampling, hyperthyroidism patients were treated with methimazole at a starting dose of 30 mg daily, and ophthalmopathy patients were treated with high-dose intravenous methylprednisolone. The paper describes TCR Vbeta CDR3 sequencing of 120 to 150 peripheral blood samples, made up of around 41 ophthalmopathy patients, approximately 76 hyperthyroidism patients and 17 progressor patients. Paper-wide results and their limitations: Ophthalmopathy was separated from stable hyperthyroidism by a 13 V-J signature model, with about 86% sensitivity and approximately 84% specificity obtained in cross-validation and 80%/75% obtained in testing. In validation, the model predicted progression to ophthalmopathy with approximately 69% sensitivity and roughly 72% specificity, a median of about six months before onset. Most expanded thyroid clonotypes (frequency above 0.001) were also found in blood, which suggests that blood repertoires may mirror thyroid immune responses. No statistical method was used to fix the sample size in advance, and group allocation was not hidden from the investigators.

This clonotype showed up just a few times. No cognate antigen has been identified for it. Base quality data are lacking; no much larger clone is found one base away. The TCR beta CDR3 regions were amplified from the RNA transcripts. A first-round RT-PCR of the TCR CDR3 used the HTBI primer set with the Qiagen OneStep RT-PCR kit. Libraries were constructed in a second round of multiplex PCR, after which size selection and purification were carried out. The libraries were sequenced on an Illumina HiSeq2000 using paired-end 100 bp reads. Turning to the authors' computational methods: SOAPnuke was used to process the raw data, with reads discarded if the reads contained adapters or uncalled bases, had a mean Phred below 15, or lacked an exact constant-primer or identifier match. COPE v1.2.5 was used to merge the high-quality paired reads, and each unique nucleotide sequence was defined as a clonotype. MiTCR v1.1 was used to align the clonotypes against IMGT TRBV, TRBD and TRBJ reference segments. The analysis was restricted to V-J combinations with a frequency above 0.0001, which together covered 98% to 99.2% of the repertoires. A TCS score was defined as the ratio of F50 (clonal expansion) to E x V (chaos), with BLOSUM62-based TCRdist applied between CDR3 peptides within each V-J. Welch's t-statistics and random forest reduced roughly 530 V-J features to 13, which were used in a naive Bayes classifier (R e1071). TCRdb ran its own pipeline on the public reads, namely fastp trimming at Q25 and MiXCR clone calling, and kept in-frame beta chains. All rows with the same CDR3 protein become a single entry with the most common DNA and genes. TCRdb, rather than the study authors, made the V and J calls. Across this sample there are some 350,000 distinct CDR3 sequences, with 15% to 19% seen only once. The ten largest clones add up to 25% to 35% of the sample.

Based on the germline V gene, the CDR1 and CDR2 sequences are SGHTA and FQGTGA. The CDR3 contains 13 residues, cysteine and phenylalanine counted. CDR3 DNA is the only sequence kept; it has 39 bases, read in frame from the first base. Between the V and J ends, shortened by 7 bases and 6 bases respectively, the junction contains 13 bases. Hyperthyroidism patients were newly diagnosed, with disease duration under 2 months, and aged 18 to 65 years. The study excluded patients with uncontrolled infections, other autoimmune diseases, pregnancy or lactation. Clinical symptoms, serum thyroxine and TRAb, thyroid ultrasound, and orbital computed tomography formed the basis for the diagnoses. For progressor patients, blood was drawn at the first diagnosis of hyperthyroidism, before any ophthalmopathy symptoms had appeared. Ficoll-Paque density gradient centrifugation was used to isolate PBMCs from 8.5 to 10 ml of fresh peripheral blood. Progressor patients were initially diagnosed with Graves' hyperthyroidism and developed ophthalmopathy during follow-up. Total RNA was extracted with Trizol reagent, and quality was checked on an Agilent 2100 Bioanalyzer.

The sequence links TRBV7-3 to TRBJ2-1; the D region possibly corresponds to TRBD1 (6 bases align). The receptor comes from a woman in her late teens or twenties with Graves' hyperthyroidism that later progressed to Graves' ophthalmopathy. The sample taken for sequencing was blood. The CDR3 here reads CASKGGVGNEQFF. The DNA reads as follows: TGTGCCAGCAAAGGGGGAGTGGGCAATGAGCAGTTCTTC.